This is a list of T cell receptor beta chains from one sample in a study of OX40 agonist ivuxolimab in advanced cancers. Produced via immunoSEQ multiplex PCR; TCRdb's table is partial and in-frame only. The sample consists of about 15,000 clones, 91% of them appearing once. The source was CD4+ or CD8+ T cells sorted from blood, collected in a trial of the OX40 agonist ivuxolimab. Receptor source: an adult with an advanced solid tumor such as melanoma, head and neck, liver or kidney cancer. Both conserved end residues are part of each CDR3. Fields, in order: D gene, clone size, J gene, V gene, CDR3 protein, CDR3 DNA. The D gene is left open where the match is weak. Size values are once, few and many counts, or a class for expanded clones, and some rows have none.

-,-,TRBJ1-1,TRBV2,CASSTEAFF,TGTGCCAGCAGCACTGAAGCTTTCTTT
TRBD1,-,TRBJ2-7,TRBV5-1,CASSFQRDRGYEQYF,TGCGCCAGCAGCTTTCAACGGGACAGGGGCTACGAGCAGTACTTC
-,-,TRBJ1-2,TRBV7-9,CASTRPGKSGGYTF,TGTGCCAGCACCCGGCCAGGGAAGTCCGGTGGCTACACCTTC
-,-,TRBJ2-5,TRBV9,CASNPSGVGSEQYF,TGTGCCAGCAACCCAAGTGGGGTGGGCTCGGAGCAGTACTTC
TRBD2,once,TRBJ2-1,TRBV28,CASSFPTLAGGWNEQFF,TGTGCCAGCAGTTTCCCCACACTAGCGGGAGGGTGGAATGAGCAGTTCTTC
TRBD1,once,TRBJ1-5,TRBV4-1,CASSQTPGQGNQPQHF,TGCGCCAGCAGCCAAACCCCGGGACAGGGGAACCAGCCCCAGCATTTT
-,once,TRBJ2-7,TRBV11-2,CASSPPGSYEQYF,TGTGCCAGCAGCCCCCCGGGGAGCTACGAGCAGTACTTC
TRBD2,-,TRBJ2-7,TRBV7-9,CASSTGLAGEDEQYF,TGTGCCAGCAGCACGGGACTAGCGGGAGAGGACGAGCAGTACTTC
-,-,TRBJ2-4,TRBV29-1,CSVEIHPVGAKNIQYF,TGCAGCGTTGAAATACACCCAGTGGGGGCCAAAAACATTCAGTACTTC
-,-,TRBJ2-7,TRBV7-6,CASSLRLNEQYF,TGTGCCAGCAGCTTGCGGCTTAACGAGCAGTACTTC
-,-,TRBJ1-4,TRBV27,CASRSMTEKLFF,TGTGCCAGCAGGTCTATGACTGAAAAACTGTTTTTT
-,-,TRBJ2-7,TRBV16,CASSPKAGAHYEQYF,TGTGCCAGCAGCCCTAAAGCAGGGGCCCACTACGAGCAGTACTTC
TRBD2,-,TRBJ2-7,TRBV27,CASSIRLAGTYEQYF,TGTGCCAGCAGTATAAGACTAGCGGGAACCTACGAGCAGTACTTC
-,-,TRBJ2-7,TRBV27,CASSPYLGHYEQYF,TGTGCCAGCAGCCCCTACCTCGGACACTACGAGCAGTACTTC
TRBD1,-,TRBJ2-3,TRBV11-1,CASSPYQGEGTDTQYF,TGTGCCAGCAGCCCATATCAGGGGGAAGGCACAGATACGCAGTATTTT
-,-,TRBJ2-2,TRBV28,CASKIYGSTGELFF,TGTGCCAGCAAAATTTACGGCAGCACCGGGGAGCTGTTTTTT
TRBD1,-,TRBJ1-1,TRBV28,CASLPSGTETEAFF,TGTGCCAGTTTACCATCCGGGACAGAGACTGAAGCTTTCTTT
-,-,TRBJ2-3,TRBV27,CASSSRGPDTQYF,TGTGCCAGCAGTTCCCGGGGTCCAGATACGCAGTATTTT
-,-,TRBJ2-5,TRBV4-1,CASSPAGEETQYF,TGCGCCAGCAGCCCCGCAGGAGAGGAGACCCAGTACTTC
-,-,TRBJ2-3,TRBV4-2,CASSQEADNQGDTQYF,TGTGCCAGCAGCCAGGAAGCGGACAACCAGGGGGATACGCAGTATTTT
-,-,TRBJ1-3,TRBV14,CASSQDPGGPGNTIYF,TGTGCCAGCAGCCAAGATCCGGGGGGTCCTGGAAACACCATATATTTT
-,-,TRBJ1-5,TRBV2,CASSQSNQPQHF,TGTGCCAGCAGTCAGTCCAATCAGCCCCAGCATTTT
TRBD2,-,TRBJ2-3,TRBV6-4,CASSAYPTSGGGTDTQYF,TGTGCCAGCAGTGCCTACCCCACGTCGGGAGGAGGTACAGATACGCAGTATTTT
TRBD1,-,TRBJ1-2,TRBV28,CASSDRGPYGYTF,TGTGCCAGCAGTGACAGGGGTCCCTATGGCTACACCTTC
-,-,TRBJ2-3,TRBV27,CASRRYTDTQYF,TGTGCCAGCAGGAGATACACAGATACGCAGTATTTT
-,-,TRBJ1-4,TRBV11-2,CASSFGGFEKLFF,TGTGCCAGCAGCTTTGGGGGCTTTGAAAAACTGTTTTTT
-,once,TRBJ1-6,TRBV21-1,CASSKGLSRGAGSPLHF,TGTGCCAGCAGCAAAGGACTGAGCAGGGGCGCAGGGTCACCCCTCCACTTT
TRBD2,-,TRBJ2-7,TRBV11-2,CASSLDLRLAGNEQYF,TGTGCCAGCAGCTTAGATCTCCGGCTAGCGGGAAACGAGCAGTACTTC
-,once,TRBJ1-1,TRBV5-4,CASSAEMETMNTEAFF,TGTGCCAGCAGCGCCGAAATGGAGACCATGAACACTGAAGCTTTCTTT
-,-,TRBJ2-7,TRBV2,CASAPRGPLYEQYF,TGTGCCAGCGCCCCTCGGGGACCTCTCTACGAGCAGTACTTC
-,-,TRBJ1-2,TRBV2,CASSRFGRIAAKQYGYTF,TGTGCCAGCTCACGATTTGGCAGGATCGCTGCGAAACAGTATGGCTACACCTTC
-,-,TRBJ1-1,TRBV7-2,CASSLGFEAFF,TGTGCCAGCAGCTTAGGGTTTGAAGCTTTCTTT
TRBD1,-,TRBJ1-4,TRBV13,CASSSGTGALEKLFF,TGTGCCAGCAGCTCCGGGACAGGTGCGTTGGAAAAACTGTTTTTT
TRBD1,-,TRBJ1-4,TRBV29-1,CSVPGTGGRDEKLFF,TGCAGCGTACCCGGGACAGGGGGACGGGATGAAAAACTGTTTTTT
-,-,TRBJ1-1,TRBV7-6,CASSFEGTTEAFF,TGTGCCAGCAGCTTCGAAGGGACGACGGAAGCTTTCTTT
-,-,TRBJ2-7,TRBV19,CASSARTHSSYEQYF,TGTGCCAGTAGTGCCCGGACACATAGCTCCTACGAGCAGTACTTC
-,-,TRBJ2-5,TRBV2,CASSELPGETQYF,TGTGCCAGCAGTGAATTACCCGGAGAGACCCAGTACTTC
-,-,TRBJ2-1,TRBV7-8,CASSLRLGTRYDEQFF,TGTGCCAGCAGCTTAAGGTTGGGGACTCGTTATGATGAGCAGTTCTTC
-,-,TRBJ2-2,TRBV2,CASIRNTGELFF,TGTGCCAGCATTAGGAACACCGGGGAGCTGTTTTTT
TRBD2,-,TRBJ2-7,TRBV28,CASSRLAGGREQYF,TGTGCCAGCAGTCGACTAGCGGGAGGCAGAGAGCAGTACTTC
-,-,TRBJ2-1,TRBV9,CASSALADLTYNEQFF,TGTGCCAGCAGCGCCTTAGCGGATCTTACCTACAATGAGCAGTTCTTC
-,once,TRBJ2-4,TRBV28,CASSFPGIRPGAKNIQYF,TGTGCCAGCAGTTTCCCCGGGATCCGACCAGGGGCCAAAAACATTCAGTACTTC
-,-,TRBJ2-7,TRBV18,CASSPPGLGGGGYEQYF,TGTGCCAGCTCACCACCGGGGCTCGGGGGTGGAGGCTACGAGCAGTACTTC
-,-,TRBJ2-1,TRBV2,CASIPGTFTYNEQFF,TGTGCCAGCATCCCCGGGACATTCACCTACAATGAGCAGTTCTTC
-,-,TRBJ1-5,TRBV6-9,CASARKNREPSNQPQHF,TGTGCCAGCGCGCGCAAAAACAGGGAACCTAGCAATCAGCCCCAGCATTTT
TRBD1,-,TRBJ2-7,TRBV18,CASSPSQRGRNSEQYF,TGTGCCAGCTCACCAAGCCAGAGGGGGCGAAATAGCGAGCAGTACTTC
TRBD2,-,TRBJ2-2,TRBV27,CASSFLAGDQPGELFF,TGTGCCAGCAGTTTCCTAGCGGGAGACCAACCCGGGGAGCTGTTTTTT
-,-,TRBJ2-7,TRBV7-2,CASSLSVYEQYF,TGTGCCAGCAGCCTGTCCGTCTACGAGCAGTACTTC
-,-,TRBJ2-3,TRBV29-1,CSAVAGDTDTQYF,TGCAGCGCCGTCGCTGGTGACACAGATACGCAGTATTTT
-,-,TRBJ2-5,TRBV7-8,CASSLGAEETQYF,TGTGCCAGCAGCTTAGGGGCAGAAGAGACCCAGTACTTC
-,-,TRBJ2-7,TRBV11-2,CASRPPSFGARSSYEQYF,TGTGCCAGCAGACCCCCCTCGTTTGGCGCCCGGAGCTCCTACGAGCAGTACTTC
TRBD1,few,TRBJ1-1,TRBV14,CASSQYRGRLTEAFF,TGTGCCAGCAGCCAATACAGGGGGCGGCTCACTGAAGCTTTCTTT
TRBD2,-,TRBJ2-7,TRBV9,CASSANSGSELYEQYF,TGTGCCAGCAGCGCAAATAGCGGGAGTGAACTATACGAGCAGTACTTC
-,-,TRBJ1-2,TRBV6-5,CASSYSNRVNYGYTF,TGTGCCAGCAGTTACTCGAACAGGGTAAACTATGGCTACACCTTC
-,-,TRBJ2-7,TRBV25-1,CASSDVEMDYEQYF,TGTGCCAGCAGTGATGTGGAAATGGACTACGAGCAGTACTTC
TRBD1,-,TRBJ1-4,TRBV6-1,CASMQALDRGQKLFF,TGTGCCAGCATGCAGGCCCTGGACAGGGGGCAAAAACTGTTTTTT
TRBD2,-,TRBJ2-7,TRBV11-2,CASSFGGSNYEQYF,TGTGCCAGCAGCTTTGGCGGGAGTAACTACGAGCAGTACTTC
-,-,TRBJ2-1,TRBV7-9,CASRWDDNEQFF,TGTGCCAGCAGATGGGACGACAATGAGCAGTTCTTC
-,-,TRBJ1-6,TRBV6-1,CASSERETDSPLHF,TGTGCCAGCAGTGAAAGGGAAACGGATTCACCCCTCCACTTT
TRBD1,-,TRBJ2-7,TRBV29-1,CSAAGQGPHEQYF,TGCAGCGCCGCAGGACAGGGACCCCACGAGCAGTACTTC